The next 5 T cell receptor beta chains were all read from a single sample in a study of blood T cell repertoires in COVID-19. The protocol was immunoSEQ multiplex PCR, while the TCRdb copy is restricted to in-frame clones and leaves out a portion. The sample carries a few hundred thousand clones, less than 90% recorded once. The source material was peripheral blood. These receptors came from a woman between 65 and 79 years old with COVID-19, enrolled during active disease.

The J gene is TRBJ1-1, the V gene TRBV4-1; D is possibly TRBD1 (5 bases). The CDR3 covers 16 residues. The V end was cut by 1 base, the J end by 0 bases, with 12 bases between. CDR1 is MGHRA, CDR2 YSYEKL, per germline. Here the CDR3 DNA reads TGCGCCAGCAGCCAAGCAACAGGAATCATGAACACTGAAGCTTTCTTT. Translating it yields CASSQATGIMNTEAFF.

This chain links TRBV19 with TRBJ1-4; weak D call: TRBD1 (5 bases). V dropped 1 base and J dropped 0 bases, with 6 bases sitting between them. The V gene's germline CDR1 is LNHDA and CDR2 SQIVND (reference sequence). The CDR3 has 15 amino acids. CDR3 nucleotide sequence: TGTGCCAGTAGTATAGGACAGACAACTAATGAAAAACTGTTTTTT. It codes for CASSIGQTTNEKLFF.

The chain uses TRBV29-1 and TRBJ1-1, with D maybe TRBD1 (6 bases). The CDR3 is 14 residues long. Germline lookup yields CDR1 SQVTM and CDR2 ANQGSEA. V lost 6 bases, J lost 1 base, and 15 bases lay in between. CDR3 sequence reads: CSVHPGEPNTEAFF. The CDR3 DNA reads as TGCAGCGTGCATCCAGGGGAGCCGAACACTGAAGCTTTCTTT.

The CDR3 sequence: CASSLGDSGVGETQYF. The CDR3 DNA reads as TGTGCCAGCAGTTTAGGGGACTCCGGGGTTGGGGAGACCCAGTACTTC. The chain couples TRBV28 to TRBJ2-5; weak D call: TRBD2 (6 bases). CDR1 MDHEN and CDR2 SYDVKM come from the germline V gene. V lost 2 bases, J lost 5 bases, and 18 bases lay in between. This CDR3 has 16 residues.

This clone was seen just once. The V gene is TRBV5-6, the J gene TRBJ1-1; TRBD1 matches at 8 bases. The CDR3 runs to 13 residues. V shed 4 bases and J 1 base; nucleotides not matched to a gene: 0. CDR1 and CDR2 (germline): SGHDT, YYEEEE. CDR3 protein: CASSGQGNTEAFF. In DNA form, the CDR3 reads TGTGCCAGCAGCGGACAGGGGAACACTGAAGCTTTCTTT. Full variable domain (rest looked up from reference TRBV5-6 and TRBJ1-1): DAGVTQSPTHLIKTRGQQVTLRCSPKSGHDTVSWYQQALGQGPQFIFQYYEEEERQRGNFPDRFSGHQFPNYSSELNVNALLLGDSALYLCASSGQGNTEAFFGQGTRLTVV.